These 14 T cell receptor beta chains share one sample of origin, sequenced in a study of T cell responses to AZD1222 COVID-19 vaccine. Sequenced by immunoSEQ multiplex PCR; TCRdb stores in-frame clones only, minus some. This table holds 180,000 or so clones, just over 90% found once. Source: peripheral blood, taken 28 days after the second AZD1222 dose. The receptor source for this set is an adult who received the AZD1222 COVID-19 vaccine.

The V call is TRBV6-5, the J call TRBJ2-7, with D possibly matching TRBD1 (6 bases). V dropped 4 bases and J dropped 8 bases, with 15 bases sitting between them. The V gene's germline CDR1 is MNHEY and CDR2 SVGAGI. CDR3 length: 13 residues. The DNA of the CDR3 is TGTGCCAGCAGTTCCCCTACGGGACATCAGCAGTACTTC. Translated, it gives CASSSPTGHQQYF.

The J gene is TRBJ1-4, the V gene TRBV7-8; D is uncertain. The CDR3 sequence is 14 residues long. Trimming left V 0 bases short and J 12 bases short, with 14 bases between. CDR1 and CDR2 (germline): SGHVS, FQNEAQ. CDR3 sequence (DNA): TGTGCCAGCAGCTTAGCGTACCGCATGGAGGAACTGTTTTTT. Protein: CASSLAYRMEELFF.

The V call is TRBV7-8, the J call TRBJ2-7; maybe TRBD2 (7 bases). The V and J ends lost 5 bases and 5 bases respectively, with 22 bases between them. CDR1 is SGHVS and CDR2 is FQNEAQ in the germline V gene. The CDR3 loop spans 16 amino acids. The CDR3 loop is CASSPLRTARGDEQYF. CDR3 in DNA: TGTGCCAGCAGCCCCCTAAGGACAGCCCGGGGGGACGAGCAGTACTTC.

The chain carries TRBV28 and TRBJ2-1; a weak D match, TRBD2 (6 bases). The germline V gene encodes CDR1 MDHEN and CDR2 SYDVKM. With 1 base removed from V and 15 bases from J, the gap between germline ends came to 19 bases. The CDR3 consists of 14 residues. The DNA of the CDR3 is TGTGCCAGCAGTTTATTCCGGGAGTTGGTACGGCTGTTCTTC. This codes for CASSLFRELVRLFF.

This rearrangement joins TRBV5-6 to TRBJ2-7; D is unresolved. V lost 1 base, J lost 2 bases, and 7 bases lay in between. CDR3 length equals 13 residues. Germline assignment: CDR1 SGHDT and CDR2 YYEEEE. The CDR3 DNA sequence: TGTGCCAGCAGCTTGTCGGCCCCCTACGAGCAGTACTTC. Its protein is CASSLSAPYEQYF.

The V gene is TRBV2, the J gene TRBJ1-6; D uncertain. CDR3 length equals 14 residues. Per germline, CDR1 SNHLY and CDR2 FYNNEI. V was trimmed by 6 bases and J by 4 bases, leaving 10 bases between them. The CDR3 reads CASSPEPYNSPLHF. The DNA for the CDR3 is TGTGCCAGCAGCCCAGAGCCGTATAATTCACCCCTCCACTTT.

The gene calls are TRBV2 and TRBJ1-2; TRBD1 agrees at 8 bases. With V trimmed by 4 bases and J by 4 bases, 5 bases remained unmatched. There are 14 residues in the CDR3. The germline gives CDR1 SNHLY, CDR2 FYNNEI. The CDR3 sequence is CASSGPDRVYGYTF. In DNA form, the CDR3 reads TGTGCCAGCAGTGGGCCGGACAGGGTCTATGGCTACACCTTC.

This clone has a single count. The V and J genes are TRBV28 and TRBJ1-5, with D perhaps matching TRBD1 (6 bases). V lost 5 bases and J 5 bases, leaving 19 bases between the germline ends. This CDR3 has 16 residues. Germline-derived CDR1 and CDR2 are MDHEN and SYDVKM. CDR3 amino acids: CASSLPRVEGDQPQHF. The CDR3 region has the DNA TGTGCCAGCAGTCTTCCACGAGTGGAGGGGGATCAGCCCCAGCATTTT.

The rearrangement links TRBV18 to TRBJ2-1; 11 bases align to TRBD2. In germline, CDR1 is KGHSH, CDR2 LQKENI. With V trimmed by 0 bases and J by 7 bases, 11 bases remained unmatched. The CDR3 sequence is 18 residues long. The CDR3 DNA reads TGTGCCAGCTCACCACCGCGTCTAGCGGGGGGCAGAGGGAATGAGCAGTTCTTC. This gives the protein CASSPPRLAGGRGNEQFF.

Regarding this clone: Relative to the germline gene, one junction end is altered; a read error may explain this. The rearrangement joins TRBV7-7 to TRBJ2-5; D perhaps matches TRBD1 (5 bases). Germline values: CDR1 SSHAT, CDR2 FNYEAQ (reference sequence). This CDR3 region has 14 residues. The chain's CDR3 is CASSLAPGQETQYF. In nucleotides, the CDR3 is TGTGCTAGCAGCTTAGCCCCAGGGCAAGAGACCCAGTACTTC. Together with reference TRBV7-7 and TRBJ2-5, the CDR3 gives the full variable domain: GAGVSQSPRYKVTKRGQDVTLRCDPISSHATLYWYQQALGQGPEFLTYFNYEAQPDKSGLPSDRFSAERPEGSISTLTIQRTEQRDSAMYRCASSLAPGQETQYFGPGTRLLVL.

This clone has only one observation. The chain links TRBV5-4 to TRBJ2-3, with 10 nucleotides matching TRBD1. The trim removed 2 bases at V and 1 base at J, leaving 1 base unmatched. The CDR3 has 15 amino acids. CDR1 and CDR2 (germline): SGHNT, YYREEE (reference sequence). CDR3 loop: CASSFGTGGTDTQYF. Here the CDR3 DNA reads TGTGCCAGCAGCTTCGGGACAGGGGGCACAGATACGCAGTATTTT.

In this sample, this clone turned up once. This chain links TRBV7-8 with TRBJ2-1, with TRBD2 matching over 7 bases. V lost 1 base, J lost 0 bases, and 6 bases stayed unmatched. Germline V gene sequence: CDR1 SGHVS, CDR2 FQNEAQ. The CDR3 sequence is 17 residues long. CDR3 DNA: TGTGCCAGCAGCTTAGGGACTAGTGCCTCCTCCTACAATGAGCAGTTCTTC. Its protein is CASSLGTSASSYNEQFF.

This clone is a singleton in its sample. CDR3 in amino acids: CATTKGQVGPLHF. Here the CDR3 DNA reads TGTGCCACCACCAAGGGACAGGTCGGACCCCTCCACTTT. The rearrangement joins TRBV15 to TRBJ1-6; 8 bases match TRBD1. Germline V gene lookup returns CDR1 LNHNV and CDR2 YYDKDF (reference sequence). The CDR3 is made up of 13 amino acids. With V trimmed by 7 bases and J by 12 bases, 8 bases remained unmatched. The entire variable domain, with the rest obtained from reference TRBV15 and TRBJ1-6, is as follows: DAMVIQNPRYQVTQFGKPVTLSCSQTLNHNVMYWYQQKSSQAPKLLFHYYDKDFNNEADTPDNFQSRRPNTSFCFLDIRSPGLGDTAMYLCATTKGQVGPLHFGNGTRLTVT.

The chain employs TRBV27 and TRBJ1-2; D is possibly TRBD1 (5 bases). Germline values: CDR1 MNHEY, CDR2 SMNVEV (reference sequence). The CDR3 runs to 19 residues. The V gene lost 5 bases and the J gene lost 0 bases, with 25 bases spanning the gap. The CDR3 reads CASSARRGREGHSNYGYTF. CDR3 DNA: TGTGCCAGCAGTGCCCGCCGCGGGAGGGAAGGACATTCTAACTATGGCTACACCTTC.